The next 4 T cell receptor beta chains were all read from a single sample in a study of blood T cell repertoires in COVID-19. Generated by immunoSEQ multiplex PCR, the TCRdb table keeps only in-frame clones and is missing some. The sample yields just under 150,000 clones, 80% to 90% seen once. Specimen: peripheral blood. Source of these receptors: a woman aged 45-65 years with acute or convalescent COVID-19.

The J gene is TRBJ1-1, the V gene TRBV20-1; D remains unclear. In germline, CDR1 is DFQATT, CDR2 SNEGSKA (reference sequence). Trimming removed 3 bases at V and 11 bases at J, with 10 bases between. CDR3 length equals 10 residues. CDR3 protein: CSASPPPAFF. Written as DNA, the CDR3 is TGCAGTGCTAGTCCCCCCCCGGCTTTCTTT.

J is TRBJ2-1 and V is TRBV30, with 10 bases aligning to TRBD2. The V gene end was trimmed by 0 bases and the J gene end by 12 bases; junction bases not matched to a gene: 8. This CDR3 is 14 amino acids long. CDR1 is GTSNPN and CDR2 is SVGIG in the germline V gene (reference sequence). The CDR3 protein is CAWSVGPSGRGQFF. The CDR3 DNA is TGTGCCTGGAGTGTCGGCCCTAGCGGGAGAGGGCAGTTCTTC.

CDR3 DNA: TGTGCCAGTAGTACGCCGGGACTCTCCACAGATACGCAGTATTTT. Translated, it gives CASSTPGLSTDTQYF. The chain carries TRBV19 and TRBJ2-3, with a tentative D call TRBD2 (6 bases). Germline assignment: CDR1 LNHDA and CDR2 SQIVND (reference sequence). Trimming shortened V by 4 bases and J by 2 bases, and 13 bases separated the two germline ends. The CDR3 loop spans 15 amino acids.

The chain is built from TRBV3-1 (or the pseudogene TRBV3-2) and TRBJ1-4; 8 bases match TRBD1. Germline CDR1 and CDR2: LGHDT and YNNKEL (reference sequence). V lost 4 bases to trimming and J lost 3 bases; unmatched junction nucleotides: 4. This CDR3 contains 15 residues. This CDR3 is CASSLGQDSNEKLFF. The CDR3 DNA sequence: TGTGCCAGCAGCCTGGGACAGGACTCTAATGAAAAACTGTTTTTT.